A single count supports the clone carrying this TCR beta chain. Antigen specificity is unknown. V lost 5 bases and J lost 5; bases outside the gene matches: 11. Germline V lookup: CDR1 DFQATT, CDR2 SNEGSKA (reference sequence). The CDR3 is 14 residues long. This sample stems from a study of T cell repertoires in cytomegalovirus infection. Study summary: Public TCR beta signatures were indicative of both CMV infection and a matching HLA type.

Using its own MiXCR run on the reads, TCRdb lists one record per CDR3 protein. This sample has approximately 730,000 distinct CDR3 sequences, with roughly 30% found just once. Findings of the study overall: In two of eight donors, the top clonotype was HLA-C-restricted CMV-specific.

The clonotype originates from a human donor in good health (CMV status not recorded). Some clones in this sample may be carry-over from other donors' samples. Sequencing used cultured PBMCs, obtained from culture after CMV antigen stimulation. The V call is TRBV20-1, the J call TRBJ2-7, with 8 positions matching TRBD1. The CDR3 region is CSARRQGSLDEQYF. DNA of the CDR3: TGCAGTGCTCGACGACAGGGGAGTCTGGACGAGCAGTACTTC.